This T cell receptor beta chain originates from a study of CD8+CD57+ T cells in acquired aplastic anemia. Study overall: Mean yield of DNA from sorted CD4+ and CD8+ cells was approximately 3 ug.

Broader study findings: Comparison of patients with controls identified nearly 30 shared CD8+ CDR3 sequences.

Details on this clonotype: No antigen is known for it.

Per germline, CDR1 SGHTA and CDR2 FQGNSA. V gave up 3 bases and J gave up 4 bases, with 6 bases separating them. The CDR3 contains 12 residues. Profiles of TCR beta VDJ and CDR3 were generated from a genomic DNA template. A single record per CDR3 protein comes from TCRdb applying MiXCR to the reads. Here the sample spans approximately 200,000 distinct CDR3 sequences, roughly 45% being singletons. For sequencing, patients were chosen who had shown expansion of CD8+CD57+ cells by flow cytometry. Acquired aplastic anemia of severe grade affected all patients. This receptor was identified in a human donor with aplastic anemia. The chain links TRBV7-2 to TRBJ1-1; D is ambiguous. Sequencing was done on a sample of sorted CD4+, CD8+, or CD8+CD57+ T cells (not recorded which) from PBMCs. CDR3 sequence (DNA): TGTGCCAGCAGCTTTCCGGGCACTGAAGCTTTCTTT. Translation gives CASSFPGTEAFF. Full variable domain (rest looked up from reference TRBV7-2 and TRBJ1-1): GAGVSQSPSNKVTEKGKDVELRCDPISGHTALYWYRQSLGQGLEFLIYFQGNSAPDKSGLPSDRFSAERTGGSVSTLTIQRTQQEDSAVYLCASSFPGTEAFFGQGTRLTVV.